Below are 27 T cell receptor beta chains sequenced from a single sample in a study of blood T cells in healthy people across ages (dated by TCRdb to between 2015 and 2017). The method was 5' RACE. Sequencing took place on an Illumina HiSeq 2500. A second PCR of roughly 7 to 11 cycles was run with a J-beta primer mix and a sample-barcoded 5' primer. TCRdb itself trimmed the public reads at Q25 with fastp, ran MiXCR and retained productive beta chains. One record per CDR3 amino acid sequence lists the most common genes and DNA. The sample includes 750,000 to 950,000 distinct CDR3 sequences, with about 55% observed a single time. The ten largest clones add up to roughly 37% of the sample. The sequenced material came from blood. The receptors originated from a man at least 80 years old in good health.

The rearrangement joins TRBV18 to TRBJ2-2; 12 positions agree with TRBD1. J lost 5 bases, V lost 3 bases, and 4 bases had no gene match. The CDR3 is 16 amino acids. Germline V CDR1 and CDR2: KGHSH, LQKENI. DNA of the CDR3: TGTGCCAGCTCACCGGGACAGGGGGCGGAAACCGGGGAGCTGTTTTTT. Translated: CASSPGQGAETGELFF. Filled out from reference TRBV18 and TRBJ2-2, the complete variable domain reads NAGVMQNPRHLVRRRGQEARLRCSPMKGHSHVYWYRQLPEEGLKFMVYLQKENIIDESGMPKERFSAEFPKEGPSILRIQQVVRGDSAAYFCASSPGQGAETGELFFGEGSRLTVL.

V and J are TRBV20-1 and TRBJ2-3; the match to TRBD2 covers 9 bases. Looked up from germline, CDR1 is DFQATT and CDR2 is SNEGSKA (reference sequence). After removal of 3 bases from V and 2 bases from J, the junction contained 6 bases not matched to a gene. The CDR3 consists of 15 residues. The CDR3 sequence is CSASSSSGATDTQYF. The CDR3 nucleotides are TGCAGTGCTAGCTCATCTAGCGGGGCCACAGATACGCAGTATTTT.

This clonotype was seen more than once but under ten times. The CDR3 nucleotides read TGCAGTGCCAGGGGCGGGAGGTCAGATACGCAGTATTTT. Translation gives CSARGGRSDTQYF. The rearrangement joins TRBV20-1 to TRBJ2-3; 8 positions match TRBD2. CDR3 size: 13 residues. V gave up 6 bases and J gave up 4 bases; unmatched junction bases: 6. Germline loops: CDR1 DFQATT, CDR2 SNEGSKA (reference sequence).

This clonotype was seen a few times. This chain uses TRBV6-6 with TRBJ2-5; no clear D. This CDR3 comprises 15 residues. Germline lookup yields CDR1 MNHNY and CDR2 SVGAGI (reference sequence). V was trimmed by 7 bases and J by 5 bases, leaving 20 bases between them. The CDR3 loop is CASTVVWGLSETQYF. DNA for the CDR3: TGTGCCAGCACCGTCGTGTGGGGTTTATCCGAGACCCAGTACTTC.

The chain employs TRBV7-9 and TRBJ1-2; possible D gene TRBD1, 6 bases. The CDR3 length is 13 residues. CDR1 is SEHNR and CDR2 is FQNEAQ in the germline V gene (reference sequence). Trimming stripped 3 bases from V and 6 bases from J, with 11 bases between. CDR3: CASSLVQGHGYTF. CDR3 nucleotide sequence: TGTGCCAGCAGCTTGGTGCAGGGGCATGGCTACACCTTC.

This chain uses TRBV29-1 with TRBJ2-7, with D possibly being TRBD2 (7 bases). V was clipped by 3 bases and J by 7 bases, with 22 bases between them. Per the germline V gene, CDR1 is SQVTM and CDR2 is ANQGSEA. There are 15 residues in the CDR3. The CDR3 bases are TGCAGCGTTGAGGGGGGGCACGGGTCCTACAATGAGCAGTACTTC. It encodes CSVEGGHGSYNEQYF.

The chain combines TRBV4-1 with TRBJ2-1; D may match TRBD1 or TRBD2 (5 bases each). CDR1 MGHRA and CDR2 YSYEKL come from the germline V gene. V gave up 1 base and J gave up 3 bases, with 16 bases separating them. The CDR3 contains 17 residues. This CDR3 reads CASSQGGAGPYYNEQFF. For the CDR3, the DNA is TGCGCCAGCAGCCAAGGAGGGGCAGGACCCTACTACAATGAGCAGTTCTTC.

This chain links TRBV5-1 with TRBJ2-7; 8 bases align to TRBD1. Germline V gene data show CDR1 as SGHRS and CDR2 as YFSETQ. The CDR3 loop spans 14 amino acids. Trimming removed 1 base from V and 6 bases from J; junction bases left unmatched: 6. Here the CDR3 reads CASSLSSGGFEQYF. CDR3 coding DNA: TGCGCCAGCAGCTTGAGTTCAGGGGGCTTCGAGCAGTACTTC.

This clonotype came up a few times. V gene TRBV3-1 combines with J gene TRBJ2-7; TRBD2 aligns across 8 bases. This CDR3 contains 15 residues. The germline CDR1 and CDR2 sequences are LGHDT and YNNKEL (reference sequence). After removal of 4 bases from V and 0 bases from J, the junction contained 5 bases not matched to a gene. CDR3 region: CASSLGTRFSYEQYF. CDR3 coding DNA: TGTGCCAGCAGCCTCGGGACTAGATTCTCCTACGAGCAGTACTTC.

The chain couples TRBV27 to TRBJ2-4; possible D gene TRBD1, 5 bases. This CDR3 spans 13 amino acids. V dropped 5 bases and J dropped 13 bases, with 18 bases sitting between them. Per germline, CDR1 MNHEY and CDR2 SMNVEV (reference sequence). In nucleotides, the CDR3 is TGTGCCAGCAGTCAGACAGACTTCGGAGAGCAGTACTTC. The encoded protein is CASSQTDFGEQYF.

The J gene is TRBJ2-1, the V gene TRBV9; maybe TRBD2 (7 bases). This CDR3 is built from 17 residues. The germline V and J ends were trimmed by 2 bases and 5 bases, with 20 bases remaining between them. Looked up from germline, CDR1 is SGDLS and CDR2 is YYNGEE. The CDR3 sequence is CASSVWGRGAGDNEQFF. CDR3 nucleotide sequence: TGTGCCAGCAGCGTCTGGGGGCGGGGTGCGGGGGACAATGAGCAGTTCTTC.

The chain carries TRBV2 and TRBJ2-4; D might be TRBD2 (5 bases). V was cut by 3 bases and J by 0 bases, with 12 bases left in between. The CDR3 length is 16 residues. Germline CDR1 and CDR2: SNHLY and FYNNEI. CDR3 loop: CASSERRTLAKNIQYF. Here the CDR3 DNA reads TGTGCCAGCAGTGAGAGGCGGACTCTAGCCAAAAACATTCAGTACTTC.

The V gene is TRBV5-1, the J gene TRBJ1-1, with D possibly matching TRBD1 (6 bases). The V and J ends lost 0 bases and 0 bases respectively, with 15 bases between them. Germline CDR1 and CDR2: SGHRS and YFSETQ. This CDR3 region has 17 residues. The CDR3 DNA reads as TGCGCCAGCAGCTTGGGGCAGTCAAAGGGGGTGAACACTGAAGCTTTCTTT. Translation: CASSLGQSKGVNTEAFF.

V gene TRBV18 combines with J gene TRBJ2-3; the match to TRBD2 covers 11 bases. The CDR3 loop spans 15 amino acids. Trimming removed 3 bases from V and 2 bases from J; junction bases left unmatched: 1. CDR1 KGHSH and CDR2 LQKENI come from the germline V gene. CDR3 nucleotide sequence: TGTGCCAGCTCACCGGGACTAGCGGCCACAGATACGCAGTATTTT. Translated, it gives CASSPGLAATDTQYF. Supplemented by reference TRBV18 and TRBJ2-3, the full variable domain reads NAGVMQNPRHLVRRRGQEARLRCSPMKGHSHVYWYRQLPEEGLKFMVYLQKENIIDESGMPKERFSAEFPKEGPSILRIQQVVRGDSAAYFCASSPGLAATDTQYFGPGTRLTVL.

The chain joins TRBV7-6 to TRBJ2-6; D is unclear. CDR3 length: 17 amino acids. Trimming shortened V by 2 bases and J by 4 bases, and 15 bases separated the two germline ends. Germline assignment: CDR1 SGHVS and CDR2 FNYEAQ. CDR3 in amino acids: CASSLSPRASGANVLTF. CDR3 in DNA: TGTGCCAGCAGCTTATCACCCCGCGCGTCCGGGGCCAACGTCCTGACTTTC.

This clonotype occurred a few times. This sequence joins TRBV6-1 and TRBJ1-4; D might be TRBD1 (6 bases). CDR1 and CDR2 from the germline V gene are MNHNS and SASEGT. The V and J ends lost 4 bases and 0 bases respectively, with 9 bases between them. The CDR3 runs 15 residues. The CDR3 sequence is CASSARTATNEKLFF. The CDR3 DNA reads as TGTGCCAGCAGTGCCAGGACAGCAACTAATGAAAAACTGTTTTTT.

The chain links TRBV6-1 to TRBJ1-5; 9 bases map to TRBD1. V lost 6 bases and J lost 4; bases outside the gene matches: 4. The length of the CDR3 is 14 residues. The germline V gene encodes CDR1 MNHNS and CDR2 SASEGT. Written as DNA, the CDR3 is TGTGCCAGCAGGACGACAGGGGGAAATCAGCCCCAGCATTTT. Translating gives CASRTTGGNQPQHF.

The CDR3 DNA is TGCAGCGGTGCAGGGGGGAACACTGAAGCTTTCTTT. This translates into CSGAGGNTEAFF. V is TRBV29-1 and J is TRBJ1-1; 7 bases line up with TRBD1. The CDR3 totals 12 residues. The V gene's germline CDR1 is SQVTM and CDR2 ANQGSEA. The V and J ends lost 7 bases and 1 base, in that order; junction bases with no gene match: 3.

The V gene is TRBV29-1, the J gene TRBJ2-1, with D perhaps TRBD1 (7 bases). The CDR3 loop spans 12 amino acids. V was cut by 5 bases and J by 8 bases, with 13 bases left in between. Germline V CDR1 and CDR2: SQVTM, ANQGSEA. Here the CDR3 reads CSVRAGGHEQFF. CDR3 DNA: TGCAGCGTTCGGGCAGGGGGGCATGAGCAGTTCTTC.

Turning to this clonotype: The junction does not match germline at one end; this may be a read error. This rearrangement joins TRBV29-1 to TRBJ2-7; 11 positions match TRBD2. Germline loops: CDR1 SQVTM, CDR2 ANQGSEA. The CDR3 extends over 19 amino acids. The CDR3 protein is CSVAPRGFLAGGFSCEQYF. The CDR3 region has the DNA TGCAGCGTTGCCCCAAGGGGCTTCCTAGCGGGAGGTTTCTCCTGCGAGCAGTACTTC.

The chain couples TRBV12-3 or TRBV12-4 to TRBJ2-3, with D unresolved. The CDR3 is made up of 13 amino acids. Trimming took off 8 bases at V and 0 bases at J, with 9 bases between the two ends. The CDR3 spells CASLLDSTDTQYF. CDR3 coding DNA: TGTGCCAGCCTTCTCGATAGCACAGATACGCAGTATTTT.

The gene calls are TRBV20-1 and TRBJ2-7; 9 nucleotides line up with TRBD2. This CDR3 contains 14 residues. CDR1 is DFQATT and CDR2 is SNEGSKA in the germline V gene (reference sequence). With V trimmed by 8 bases and J by 3 bases, 11 bases remained unmatched. DNA for the CDR3: TGCAGTCCATACCCCGGGACTAGCCTCTACGAGCAGTACTTC. It specifies CSPYPGTSLYEQYF.

The rearrangement uses TRBV27 and TRBJ2-7; D not resolved. Germline CDR1 and CDR2: MNHEY and SMNVEV (reference sequence). There are 15 residues in the CDR3. V lost 8 bases and J 1 base, leaving 18 bases between the germline ends. As DNA, the CDR3 is TGTGCCAGCTCCCCTCTGCCCAGGAAGTCCTACGAGCAGTACTTC. Translating it yields CASSPLPRKSYEQYF.

The V and J genes are TRBV20-1 and TRBJ1-1; D remains ambiguous. The CDR3 length is 16 residues. CDR1 and CDR2 from the germline V gene are DFQATT and SNEGSKA (reference sequence). Trimming stripped 1 base from V and 1 base from J, with 16 bases between. The CDR3 sequence is CSARVPTVGGNTEAFF. The CDR3 DNA reads TGCAGTGCTAGAGTCCCCACGGTGGGAGGGAACACTGAAGCTTTCTTT.

The table lists this clonotype with many counts. The chain is built from TRBV11-3 and TRBJ2-3; D unclear. This CDR3 comprises 12 residues. Germline V CDR1 and CDR2: SGHNT, YENEEA. V was shortened by 4 bases and J by 6 bases, with 8 bases between the two germline ends. CDR3 amino acids: CASSSTRDTQYF. Here the CDR3 DNA reads TGTGCCAGCAGCTCCACGAGGGATACGCAGTATTTT.

The genes are TRBV20-1 and TRBJ2-1; unclear D gene. CDR3 size: 10 residues. V lost 7 bases to trimming and J lost 5 bases, with 6 bases between them. From germline, CDR1 is DFQATT and CDR2 SNEGSKA (reference sequence). The CDR3 sequence: CSGLNNEQFF. The CDR3 DNA is TGCAGTGGATTAAACAATGAGCAGTTCTTC.

Of note for this clonotype: Its ends do not fully match the called genes, so a read error is possible. The rearrangement uses TRBV27 and TRBJ2-7; the D is unclear. Looked up from germline, CDR1 is MNHEY and CDR2 is SMNVEV (reference sequence). The CDR3 is 15 amino acids. CDR3 bases: TGTGCCGGCAGATCCCCCGCGGACCGTCCGTACGAGCAGTACTTC. Encoded protein: CAGRSPADRPYEQYF.